The T cell receptor (beta chain) described here comes from a study of metastatic and nonmetastatic thyroid tumors. Study summary: The comparison covered peripheral blood and tumor or nodule tissue in malignant and benign thyroid patients. Findings of the study overall: Benign nodules were reported to have significantly lower TCR beta diversity than malignant thyroid tumors, in blood and tumor.

On this clone itself: Its cognate antigen is unknown. A read error may be the cause here, since a much bigger clone is one base away.

Each patient came to thyroid surgery without any prior treatment (of any kind). Original data processing: A classifier for distant metastasis in papillary thyroid cancer was constructed using CDR3 differences observed across clinicopathological groups. TCRdb re-analyzed the PCR reads through MiXCR. The V and J calls, along with clone size, are taken from TCRdb and not from the paper's own processing. The data contain approximately 86,000 clones, around 13% of them singletons. V shed 5 bases and J shed 3 bases, with 13 bases lying between them. The germline CDR1 and CDR2 sequences are MDHEN and SYDVKM. This CDR3 spans 15 amino acids.

V usage is TRBV28 and J usage is TRBJ1-4, with D tentatively TRBD1 (5 bases). The receptor's source is a female donor with papillary thyroid cancer or a benign thyroid nodule (not recorded which). Some clones in this sample may be carry-over from other donors' samples. Sequenced: tumor tissue. The chain's CDR3 is CASSTGASPNEKLFF. The CDR3 region has the DNA TGTGCCAGCAGTACCGGGGCCTCGCCTAATGAAAAACTGTTTTTT.